Below, 15 T cell receptor beta chains from the same sample are listed, as sequenced in a study of technical replicates of blood from a few donors. Sequenced by immunoSEQ multiplex PCR; TCRdb stores in-frame clones only, minus some. The sample carries tens of thousands of clones, approximately 86% recorded once. Material for sequencing was PBMCs. All receptors derive from a human donor in good health. Some clones in this sample may be carry-over from other donors' samples.

The rearrangement uses TRBV5-4 and TRBJ2-3, with TRBD2 matching over 9 bases. In germline, CDR1 is SGHNT, CDR2 YYREEE (reference sequence). Losses at the gene ends were 0 bases for V and 2 bases for J; bases not matched to a gene: 1. The CDR3 covers 15 residues. The CDR3 is CASSLASGTTDTQYF. CDR3 DNA sequence: TGTGCCAGCAGCTTGGCTAGCGGGACCACAGATACGCAGTATTTT.

The rearrangement uses TRBV5-1 and TRBJ2-1; the match to TRBD2 covers 11 bases. The CDR3 covers 16 residues. V lost 0 bases to trimming and J lost 9 bases; unmatched junction nucleotides: 8. Looked up from germline, CDR1 is SGHRS and CDR2 is YFSETQ. The CDR3 DNA reads TGCGCCAGCAGCTTGGTCCTAGCGGGGGGAGTGGGTGAGCAGTTCTTC. Translated, it gives CASSLVLAGGVGEQFF.

The chain carries TRBV5-6 and TRBJ2-3; 8 bases are shared with TRBD2. Unmatched junction bases numbered 12, after V lost 0 bases and J lost 0 bases. The CDR3 runs to 19 residues. In germline, CDR1 is SGHDT, CDR2 YYEEEE. DNA for the CDR3: TGTGCCAGCAGCTTGGGGTGGCGGGGGGAGACCTCTAGCACAGATACGCAGTATTTT. It encodes CASSLGWRGETSSTDTQYF.

This clone was picked up a small number of times. The chain couples TRBV30 to TRBJ2-7, with TRBD2 identical over 9 bases. The CDR3 is 16 residues long. Germline V gives CDR1 GTSNPN, CDR2 SVGIG (reference sequence). V lost 0 bases to trimming and J lost 4 bases; unmatched junction nucleotides: 10. CDR3 protein: CAWSVDLLAGPYEQYF. As DNA, the CDR3 is TGTGCCTGGAGTGTAGACTTGCTAGCGGGACCGTACGAGCAGTACTTC.

The chain links TRBV25-1 to TRBJ2-3; 9 bases line up with TRBD2. Trimming removed 10 bases from V and 6 bases from J; junction bases left unmatched: 14. The CDR3 is 15 amino acids. Germline assignment: CDR1 MGHDK and CDR2 SYGVNS. The CDR3 nucleotides read TGTGCCACCCAACGGGCTAGCGGGATGGTGGATACGCAGTATTTT. As protein: CATQRASGMVDTQYF.

The chain links TRBV5-1 to TRBJ1-2; 8 bases are shared with TRBD1. The ends lost 4 bases at V and 4 bases at J; junction bases unmatched: 6. The length of the CDR3 is 14 residues. Germline V CDR1 and CDR2: SGHRS, YFSETQ. This chain's CDR3 is CASSHKTGAYGYTF. In DNA form, the CDR3 reads TGCGCCAGCAGCCACAAGACAGGGGCCTATGGCTACACCTTC. The whole variable domain, filled in from reference TRBV5-1 and TRBJ1-2, reads KAGVTQTPRYLIKTRGQQVTLSCSPISGHRSVSWYQQTPGQGLQFLFEYFSETQRNKGNFPGRFSGRQFSNSRSEMNVSTLELGDSALYLCASSHKTGAYGYTFGSGTRLTVV.

V usage is TRBV11-2 and J usage is TRBJ2-2, with 8 positions matching TRBD1. The V and J ends lost 3 bases and 7 bases, in that order; junction bases with no gene match: 4. Germline V gives CDR1 SGHAT, CDR2 FQNNGV. The CDR3 totals 14 residues. CDR3 amino acids: CASSLDRAIGELFF. For the CDR3, the DNA is TGTGCCAGCAGCTTGGACAGGGCGATCGGGGAGCTGTTTTTT.

This clone was counted once. The rearrangement joins TRBV5-1 to TRBJ2-3, with TRBD1 identical over 12 bases. The CDR3 contains 15 residues. Germline CDR1 is SGHRS and CDR2 is YFSETQ. V dropped 5 bases and J dropped 1; count of bases not matched to a gene: 2. The chain's CDR3 is CASRGTGGGTDTQYF. The CDR3 bases are TGCGCCAGCAGGGGGACAGGGGGCGGCACAGATACGCAGTATTTT.

The rearrangement uses TRBV11-1 and TRBJ2-7; TRBD1 agrees at 9 bases. V lost 0 bases, J lost 8 bases, and 11 bases stayed unmatched. This CDR3 comprises 16 residues. In germline, CDR1 is SGHAT, CDR2 FQDESV (reference sequence). CDR3 region: CASSLAQPGQGVQQYF. The CDR3 DNA reads as TGTGCCAGCAGCTTAGCTCAGCCGGGACAGGGAGTACAGCAGTACTTC.

The V gene is TRBV11-2, the J gene TRBJ2-1; D gene uncertain. V lost 3 bases to trimming and J lost 3 bases, with 9 bases between them. The CDR3 totals 14 residues. Per germline, CDR1 SGHAT and CDR2 FQNNGV. Here the CDR3 reads CASSFYGYYNEQFF. As DNA, the CDR3 is TGTGCCAGCAGCTTTTACGGTTACTACAATGAGCAGTTCTTC.

The gene calls are TRBV9 and TRBJ2-7; 7 bases are shared with TRBD1. The CDR3 loop spans 14 amino acids. Germline CDR1 reads SGDLS; CDR2 reads YYNGEE. Unmatched junction bases numbered 9, after V lost 4 bases and J lost 5 bases. This CDR3 is CASSPQTGSHEQYF. The DNA for the CDR3 is TGTGCCAGCAGCCCACAGACAGGGTCCCACGAGCAGTACTTC.

The chain's CDR3 is CASSSDFGRADTQYF. CDR3 nucleotide sequence: TGTGCCAGCAGCTCCGACTTCGGGAGGGCAGATACGCAGTATTTT. The chain couples TRBV7-3 to TRBJ2-3, with 8 bases lining up with TRBD2. V trimming: 4 bases; J trimming: 4 bases; junction bases outside the gene matches: 7. This CDR3 region has 15 residues. Germline V gives CDR1 SGHTA, CDR2 FQGTGA.

The chain carries TRBV6-1 and TRBJ2-2; no reliable D call. This CDR3 contains 15 residues. CDR1 MNHNS and CDR2 SASEGT come from the germline V gene. Trimming cost V 2 bases and J 4 bases, with 11 bases left between them. In DNA, the CDR3 is TGTGCCAGCAGTGAATTATTGTGGCCCACCGGGGAGCTGTTTTTT. This gives the protein CASSELLWPTGELFF.

The chain recombines TRBV6-1 with TRBJ1-3; the D is unclear. The V gene's germline CDR1 is MNHNS and CDR2 SASEGT. The CDR3 has 16 amino acids. The V end was cut by 0 bases, the J end by 0 bases, with 9 bases between. The CDR3 here is CASSEARASSGNTIYF. The CDR3 region has the DNA TGTGCCAGCAGTGAAGCGCGGGCGAGCTCTGGAAACACCATATATTTT.

The chain combines TRBV7-2 with TRBJ2-5, with 7 bases lining up with TRBD2. This CDR3 has 13 amino acids. Germline V gene sequence: CDR1 SGHTA, CDR2 FQGNSA. Trimming cost V 5 bases and J 4 bases; bases outside gene matches: 4. CDR3 nucleotides: TGTGCCAGCAGCCTCGGGACTATAGAGACCCAGTACTTC. Translated: CASSLGTIETQYF.